These 21 T cell receptor beta chains came from one sample sequenced in a study of radiation and T cells in renal cell carcinoma. Time point meaning: baseline pretreatment blood. As for treatment: 15 Gy SBRT to primary tumor, nephrectomy 4 weeks later. TCRdb's table, derived via immunoSEQ multiplex PCR, lists solely in-frame clones and lacks some. The data hold some 140,000 clones, with roughly 90% observed a single time. The material sequenced was blood, taken from a patient whose treatment included radiotherapy and nephrectomy. The receptor source for this set is a woman in her 50s with renal cell carcinoma.

V gene TRBV5-6 combines with J gene TRBJ2-5; 7 bases agree with TRBD1. The CDR3 is 14 amino acids. From germline, CDR1 is SGHDT and CDR2 YYEEEE. The V and J ends lost 4 bases and 0 bases, in that order; junction bases with no gene match: 3. The CDR3: CASSKTGNQETQYF. The DNA for the CDR3 is TGTGCCAGCAGCAAGACAGGGAACCAAGAGACCCAGTACTTC.

The J gene is TRBJ2-5, the V gene TRBV7-2, with D unclear. CDR1 and CDR2 from the germline V gene are SGHTA and FQGNSA. The CDR3 is made up of 14 amino acids. Trimming shortened V by 2 bases and J by 1 base, and 8 bases separated the two germline ends. DNA for the CDR3: TGTGCCAGCAGCTTATACGGCTTCCAAGAGACCCAGTACTTC. Protein sequence: CASSLYGFQETQYF. Variable domain in full (rest from reference TRBV7-2 and TRBJ2-5): GAGVSQSPSNKVTEKGKDVELRCDPISGHTALYWYRQSLGQGLEFLIYFQGNSAPDKSGLPSDRFSAERTGGSVSTLTIQRTQQEDSAVYLCASSLYGFQETQYFGPGTRLLVL.

V usage is TRBV2 and J usage is TRBJ2-5; TRBD1 agrees at 12 bases. Unmatched junction bases numbered 2, after V lost 4 bases and J lost 5 bases. The CDR3 extends over 14 amino acids. Germline assignment: CDR1 SNHLY and CDR2 FYNNEI. In DNA, the CDR3 is TGTGCCAGCAGTGGGGACAGGGGGCATGAGACCCAGTACTTC. Amino acids: CASSGDRGHETQYF. Full variable domain (outside the CDR3, taken from reference TRBV2 and TRBJ2-5): EPEVTQTPSHQVTQMGQEVILRCVPISNHLYFYWYRQILGQKVEFLVSFYNNEISEKSEIFDDQFSVERPDGSNFTLKIRSTKLEDSAMYFCASSGDRGHETQYFGPGTRLLVL.

This clone was counted once. This chain joins TRBV5-4 and TRBJ1-5; D is unclear. The CDR3 spans 13 residues. Germline V CDR1 and CDR2: SGHNT, YYREEE (reference sequence). V dropped 0 bases and J dropped 1 base, with 2 bases sitting between them. Here the CDR3 reads CASSLGSNQPQHF. The CDR3 DNA sequence: TGTGCCAGCAGCTTGGGCAGCAATCAGCCCCAGCATTTT.

For this clone: Other DNA sequences in the sample encode the same CDR3. The V gene is TRBV7-9, the J gene TRBJ2-7; weak D call: TRBD1 (5 bases). The CDR3 spans 12 residues. V was pared by 5 bases and J by 1 base, with 6 bases between. Germline CDR1 and CDR2: SEHNR and FQNEAQ (reference sequence). The DNA of the CDR3 is TGTGCCAGCAGCCCAGGGTCCTACGAGCAGTACTTC. The encoded protein is CASSPGSYEQYF.

This rearrangement joins TRBV6-4 to TRBJ1-5, with 7 bases identical to TRBD1. J lost 3 bases, V lost 7 bases, and 15 bases had no gene match. The CDR3 is 17 amino acids. Germline V gene data show CDR1 as MRHNA and CDR2 as SNTAGT. The CDR3 region is CASTSLVVTGYNQPQHF. CDR3 DNA: TGTGCCAGCACCTCCCTCGTAGTGACAGGGTACAATCAGCCCCAGCATTTT.

Only one count was recorded for this clone. The same CDR3 arises from other DNA sequences in this sample as well. The rearrangement uses TRBV5-1 and TRBJ2-1; TRBD2 agrees at 12 bases. Germline V gene lookup returns CDR1 SGHRS and CDR2 YFSETQ. The V segment lost 0 bases and the J segment 10 bases; nucleotides outside the gene matches: 5. This CDR3 region has 15 residues. The CDR3 DNA reads TGCGCCAGCAGCTTGGACCTAGCGGGGGGGCGGGAGCAGTTCTTC. It encodes CASSLDLAGGREQFF.

The chain links TRBV4-3 to TRBJ1-5; 9 positions match TRBD1. The CDR3 has 18 residues. V gave up 3 bases and J gave up 4 bases; unmatched junction bases: 13. From germline, CDR1 is LGHNA and CDR2 YSLEER. The CDR3 DNA is TGCGCCAGCAGCCAGGCTTATCAGTCAGGGACAGGGAATCAGCCCCAGCATTTT. It codes for CASSQAYQSGTGNQPQHF.

V usage is TRBV7-9 and J usage is TRBJ2-5; no definite D call. This CDR3 spans 17 amino acids. Trimming took 2 bases from V and 5 from J, leaving 21 bases between them. CDR1 is SEHNR, CDR2 FQNEAQ, per germline (reference sequence). CDR3 amino acids: CASSLPTVVLSLETQYF. In DNA form, the CDR3 reads TGTGCCAGCAGCTTACCCACCGTAGTGTTATCCTTGGAGACCCAGTACTTC.

The rearrangement uses TRBV19 and TRBJ1-2, with D possibly being TRBD1 (5 bases). V lost 3 bases and J 0 bases, leaving 11 bases between the germline ends. This CDR3 is 15 amino acids long. Germline V gives CDR1 LNHDA, CDR2 SQIVND (reference sequence). Here the CDR3 reads CASSILGRTNYGYTF. CDR3 coding DNA: TGTGCCAGTAGTATCCTGGGACGGACTAACTATGGCTACACCTTC.

The gene calls are TRBV7-8 and TRBJ1-4, with a possible D match to TRBD1 (6 bases). V was trimmed by 5 bases and J by 7 bases, leaving 14 bases between them. In germline, CDR1 is SGHVS, CDR2 FQNEAQ. The CDR3 has 14 amino acids. This CDR3 is CASSRGRGGEKLFF. For the CDR3, the DNA is TGTGCCAGCAGCCGAGGCAGGGGCGGTGAAAAACTGTTTTTT.

The genes are TRBV6-1 and TRBJ1-6, with 8 bases lining up with TRBD1. Per germline, CDR1 MNHNS and CDR2 SASEGT. The CDR3 sequence is 15 residues long. Germline trimming cut 6 bases from V and 8 bases from J; bases unmatched to any gene: 9. The DNA of the CDR3 is TGTGCCAGCAGGGAACAGGGGGGGATAGATTCACCCCTCCACTTT. It codes for CASREQGGIDSPLHF.

The V gene is TRBV18, the J gene TRBJ1-2; a possible D gene is TRBD1 (6 bases). The length of the CDR3 is 15 residues. Germline CDR1 reads KGHSH; CDR2 reads LQKENI. The V and J ends lost 1 base and 0 bases respectively, with 9 bases between them. This CDR3 is CASSPLQGSNYGYTF. The CDR3 DNA sequence: TGTGCCAGCTCACCACTACAGGGATCTAACTATGGCTACACCTTC.

The chain has TRBV9 and TRBJ1-5, with TRBD1 as a possible D gene (5 bases). Trimming took off 4 bases at V and 6 bases at J, with 17 bases between the two ends. The V gene's germline CDR1 is SGDLS and CDR2 YYNGEE. The CDR3 runs 15 residues. The CDR3 region is CASSPDSLGAQPQHF. CDR3 coding DNA: TGTGCCAGCAGCCCAGACAGCCTTGGAGCTCAGCCCCAGCATTTT. Full variable domain (outside the CDR3, taken from reference TRBV9 and TRBJ1-5): DSGVTQTPKHLITATGQRVTLRCSPRSGDLSVYWYQQSLDQGLQFLIQYYNGEERAKGNILERFSAQQFPDLHSELNLSSLELGDSALYFCASSPDSLGAQPQHFGDGTRLSIL.

The chain is built from TRBV7-2 and TRBJ2-7; 8 positions match TRBD1. Germline V gene sequence: CDR1 SGHTA, CDR2 FQGNSA. The length of the CDR3 is 14 residues. The trim removed 3 bases at V and 3 bases at J, leaving 4 bases unmatched. CDR3 coding DNA: TGTGCCAGCAGCTTTACAGGGGGGAGCTACGAGCAGTACTTC. Translation: CASSFTGGSYEQYF.

This chain links TRBV5-1 with TRBJ2-2, with 10 positions matching TRBD2. The ends lost 0 bases at V and 7 bases at J; junction bases unmatched: 9. Germline V gene lookup returns CDR1 SGHRS and CDR2 YFSETQ. The CDR3 sequence is 17 residues long. CDR3 nucleotide sequence: TGCGCCAGCAGCTTGGCCAAACAGCGGGGGGGCAACGGGGAGCTGTTTTTT. Amino acids: CASSLAKQRGGNGELFF.

The chain joins TRBV6-1 to TRBJ1-5; D is undetermined. The CDR3 loop spans 16 amino acids. Deletions cut 2 bases from V and 3 bases from J, with 14 bases between. From germline, CDR1 is MNHNS and CDR2 SASEGT. CDR3 in DNA: TGTGCCAGCAGTGAAATGACACTTACTCCCAATCAGCCCCAGCATTTT. It encodes CASSEMTLTPNQPQHF.

A note on this clone: At the DNA level, this CDR3 is encoded by other sequences in the same sample as well. This CDR3 reads CASSLTGDYGYTF. Here the CDR3 DNA reads TGTGCCAGTAGTCTCACAGGCGACTATGGCTACACCTTC. The V call is TRBV19, the J call TRBJ1-2, with D possibly TRBD1 on 5 matching bases. The CDR3 extends over 13 amino acids. V shed 5 bases and J shed 3 bases, with 10 bases lying between them. Germline values: CDR1 LNHDA, CDR2 SQIVND (reference sequence).

This chain uses TRBV7-6 with TRBJ2-7, with D perhaps given as TRBD1 or TRBD2 (7 bases each). V was shortened by 5 bases and J by 3 bases, with 14 bases between the two germline ends. Germline V lookup: CDR1 SGHVS, CDR2 FNYEAQ. The CDR3 runs to 14 residues. The CDR3 sequence: CASSPGGVGYEQYF. The CDR3 DNA reads as TGTGCCAGCAGCCCAGGGGGGGTAGGCTACGAGCAGTACTTC.

The CDR3: CAWSYTYEQYF. The DNA of the CDR3 is TGTGCCTGGAGTTATACCTACGAGCAGTACTTC. The chain carries TRBV30 and TRBJ2-7; D is undetermined. Germline CDR1 and CDR2: GTSNPN and SVGIG (reference sequence). Trimming took 2 bases from V and 2 from J, leaving 4 bases between them. This CDR3 spans 11 amino acids.

This clone occurred once. This sequence joins TRBV18 and TRBJ2-5; D is perhaps TRBD1 (6 bases). Trimming cost V 0 bases and J 5 bases, with 16 bases left between them. CDR1 and CDR2 (germline): KGHSH, LQKENI. The CDR3 totals 16 residues. CDR3 loop: CASSPPGQGLGETQYF. The CDR3 region has the DNA TGTGCCAGCTCACCACCGGGACAAGGGTTGGGGGAGACCCAGTACTTC.